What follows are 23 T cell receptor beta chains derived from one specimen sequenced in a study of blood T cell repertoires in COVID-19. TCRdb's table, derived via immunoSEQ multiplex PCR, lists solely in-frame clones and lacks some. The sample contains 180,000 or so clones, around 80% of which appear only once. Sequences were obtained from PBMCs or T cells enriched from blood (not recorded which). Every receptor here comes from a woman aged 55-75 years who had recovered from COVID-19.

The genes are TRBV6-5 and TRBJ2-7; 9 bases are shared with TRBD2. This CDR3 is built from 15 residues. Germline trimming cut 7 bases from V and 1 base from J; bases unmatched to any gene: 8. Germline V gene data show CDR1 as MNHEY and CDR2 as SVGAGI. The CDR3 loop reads CASTLRTSDSYEQYF. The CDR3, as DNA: TGTGCCAGCACGCTTAGGACTAGCGATTCCTACGAGCAGTACTTC.

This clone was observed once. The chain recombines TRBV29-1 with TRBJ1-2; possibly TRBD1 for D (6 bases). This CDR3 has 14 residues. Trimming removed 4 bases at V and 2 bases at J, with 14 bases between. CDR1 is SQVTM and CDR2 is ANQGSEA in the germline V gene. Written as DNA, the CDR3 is TGCAGCGTTGTGTCAGGGGTTCCGAACTATGGCTACACCTTC. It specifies CSVVSGVPNYGYTF.

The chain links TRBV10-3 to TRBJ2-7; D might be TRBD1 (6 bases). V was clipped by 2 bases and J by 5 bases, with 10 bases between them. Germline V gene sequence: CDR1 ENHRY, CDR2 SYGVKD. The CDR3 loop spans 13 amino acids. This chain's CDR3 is CAISETGIDEQYF. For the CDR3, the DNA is TGTGCCATCAGTGAGACAGGGATTGACGAGCAGTACTTC.

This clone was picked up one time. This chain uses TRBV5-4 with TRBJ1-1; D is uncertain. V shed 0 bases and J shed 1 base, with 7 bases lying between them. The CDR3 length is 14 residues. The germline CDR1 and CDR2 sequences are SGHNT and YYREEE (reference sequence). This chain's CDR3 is CASSLVERNTEAFF. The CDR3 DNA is TGTGCCAGCAGCTTGGTAGAAAGGAACACTGAAGCTTTCTTT.

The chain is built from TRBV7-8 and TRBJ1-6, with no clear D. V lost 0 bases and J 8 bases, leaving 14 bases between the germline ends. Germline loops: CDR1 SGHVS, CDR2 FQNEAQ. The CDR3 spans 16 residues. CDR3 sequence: CASSLALYVYDSPLHF. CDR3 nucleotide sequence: TGTGCCAGCAGCTTAGCCCTATACGTATACGATTCACCCCTCCACTTT.

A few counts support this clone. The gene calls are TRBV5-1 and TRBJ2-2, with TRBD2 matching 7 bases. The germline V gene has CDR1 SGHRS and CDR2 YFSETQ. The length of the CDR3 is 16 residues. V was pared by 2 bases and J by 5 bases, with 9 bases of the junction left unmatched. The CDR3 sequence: CASSFLPAGDTGELFF. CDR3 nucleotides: TGCGCCAGCAGCTTCCTGCCGGCGGGAGATACCGGGGAGCTGTTTTTT.

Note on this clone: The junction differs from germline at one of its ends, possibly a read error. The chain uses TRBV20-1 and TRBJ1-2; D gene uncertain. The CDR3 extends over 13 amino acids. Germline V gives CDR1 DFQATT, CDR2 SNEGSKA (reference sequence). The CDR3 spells CSASMVTNYGYTF. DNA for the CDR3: TGCAGTGCTAGTATGGTTACTAATTATGGCTACACCTTC.

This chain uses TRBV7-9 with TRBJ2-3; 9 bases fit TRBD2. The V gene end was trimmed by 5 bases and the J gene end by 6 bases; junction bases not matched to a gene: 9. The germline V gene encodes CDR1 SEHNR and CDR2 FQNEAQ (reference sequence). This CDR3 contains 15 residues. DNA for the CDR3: TGTGCCAGCAGCCTCATCAGCGGGGGGAAGGATACGCAGTATTTT. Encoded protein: CASSLISGGKDTQYF.

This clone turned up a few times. The CDR3 loop reads CASSPPGEAYGYTF. In nucleotides, the CDR3 is TGTGCCAGCAGCCCCCCCGGGGAGGCCTATGGCTACACCTTC. The V call is TRBV6-6, the J call TRBJ1-2; D unclear. V dropped 6 bases and J dropped 4 bases, with 15 bases sitting between them. Germline V gene sequence: CDR1 MNHNY, CDR2 SVGAGI (reference sequence). The CDR3 is made up of 14 amino acids.

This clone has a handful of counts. The CDR3 DNA sequence: TGTGCCAGCAGCCACAACGGTGGGACAGACGGCGGTGGCTACACCTTC. Its translation is CASSHNGGTDGGGYTF. The genes are TRBV5-4 and TRBJ1-2; 7 bases fit TRBD1. The germline gives CDR1 SGHNT, CDR2 YYREEE (reference sequence). The ends lost 4 bases at V and 7 bases at J; junction bases unmatched: 16. This CDR3 comprises 16 residues.

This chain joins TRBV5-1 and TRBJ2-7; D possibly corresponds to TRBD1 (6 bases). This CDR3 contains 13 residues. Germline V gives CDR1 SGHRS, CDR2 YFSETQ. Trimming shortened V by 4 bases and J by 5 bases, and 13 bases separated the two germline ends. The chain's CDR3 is CASSPGGPDEQYF. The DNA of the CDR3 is TGCGCCAGCAGCCCTGGGGGCCCCGACGAGCAGTACTTC. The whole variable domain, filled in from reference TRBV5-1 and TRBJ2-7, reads KAGVTQTPRYLIKTRGQQVTLSCSPISGHRSVSWYQQTPGQGLQFLFEYFSETQRNKGNFPGRFSGRQFSNSRSEMNVSTLELGDSALYLCASSPGGPDEQYFGPGTRLTVT.

CDR3 sequence (DNA): TGTGCCAGCAGTTTATCGGTGGGCGGGGACAGTGGACCCTCGGGCTCTGGAAACACCATATATTTT. Protein product: CASSLSVGGDSGPSGSGNTIYF. The V gene is TRBV27, the J gene TRBJ1-3, with 7 bases matching TRBD1. V lost 0 bases and J lost 0; bases outside the gene matches: 20. The CDR3 loop spans 22 amino acids. Per germline, CDR1 MNHEY and CDR2 SMNVEV (reference sequence).

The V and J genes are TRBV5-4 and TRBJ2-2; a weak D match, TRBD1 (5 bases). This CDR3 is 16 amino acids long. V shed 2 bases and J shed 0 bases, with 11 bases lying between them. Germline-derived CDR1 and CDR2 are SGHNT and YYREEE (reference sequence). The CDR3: CASSLKTASNTGELFF. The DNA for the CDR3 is TGTGCCAGCAGCTTAAAGACAGCGTCGAACACCGGGGAGCTGTTTTTT.

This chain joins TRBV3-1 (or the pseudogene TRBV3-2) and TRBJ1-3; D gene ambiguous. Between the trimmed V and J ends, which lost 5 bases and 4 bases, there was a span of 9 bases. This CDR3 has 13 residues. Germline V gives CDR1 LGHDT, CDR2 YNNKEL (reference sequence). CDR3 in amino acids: CASSTRAGNTIYF. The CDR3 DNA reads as TGTGCCAGCAGCACGAGAGCCGGAAACACCATATATTTT.

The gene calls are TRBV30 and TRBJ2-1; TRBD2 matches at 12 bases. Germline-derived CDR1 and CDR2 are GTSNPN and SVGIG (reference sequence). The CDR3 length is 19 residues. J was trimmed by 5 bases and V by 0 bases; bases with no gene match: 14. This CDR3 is CAWSVRGLAGGPSNNEQFF. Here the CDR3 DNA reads TGTGCCTGGAGTGTAAGAGGTCTAGCGGGGGGGCCTTCTAACAATGAGCAGTTCTTC.

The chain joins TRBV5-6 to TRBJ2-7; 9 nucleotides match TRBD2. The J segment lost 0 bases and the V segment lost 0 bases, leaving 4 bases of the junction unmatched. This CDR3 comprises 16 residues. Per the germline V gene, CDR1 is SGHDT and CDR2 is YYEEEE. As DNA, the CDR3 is TGTGCCAGCAGCTTGGCGGCGACTAGCGGCTCCTACGAGCAGTACTTC. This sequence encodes CASSLAATSGSYEQYF.

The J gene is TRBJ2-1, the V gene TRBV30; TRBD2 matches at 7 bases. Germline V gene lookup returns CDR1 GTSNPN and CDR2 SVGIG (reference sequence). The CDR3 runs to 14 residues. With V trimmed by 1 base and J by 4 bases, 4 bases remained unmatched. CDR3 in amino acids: CAWSALGGYNEQFF. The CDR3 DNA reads TGTGCCTGGAGTGCGCTGGGGGGGTACAATGAGCAGTTCTTC.

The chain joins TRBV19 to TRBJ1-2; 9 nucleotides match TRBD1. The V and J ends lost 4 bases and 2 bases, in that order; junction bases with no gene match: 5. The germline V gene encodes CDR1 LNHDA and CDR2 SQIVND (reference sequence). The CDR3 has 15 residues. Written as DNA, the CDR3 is TGTGCCAGTAGTAGTTGGGACAGGGTAAACTATGGCTACACCTTC. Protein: CASSSWDRVNYGYTF.

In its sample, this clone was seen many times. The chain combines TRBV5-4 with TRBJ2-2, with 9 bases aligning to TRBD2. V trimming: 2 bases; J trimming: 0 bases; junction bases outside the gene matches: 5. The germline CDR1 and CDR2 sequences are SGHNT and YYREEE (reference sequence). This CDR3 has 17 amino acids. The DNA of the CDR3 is TGTGCCAGCAGCTTTCAGACTAGCGGCGCGAACACCGGGGAGCTGTTTTTT. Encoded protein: CASSFQTSGANTGELFF.

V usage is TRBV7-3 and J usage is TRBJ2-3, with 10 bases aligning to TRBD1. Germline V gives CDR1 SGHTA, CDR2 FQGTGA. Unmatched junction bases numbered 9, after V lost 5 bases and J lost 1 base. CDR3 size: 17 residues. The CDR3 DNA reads TGTGCCAGCAGCCTACCAACCGGGACAGGGGGCACAGATACGCAGTATTTT. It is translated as CASSLPTGTGGTDTQYF.

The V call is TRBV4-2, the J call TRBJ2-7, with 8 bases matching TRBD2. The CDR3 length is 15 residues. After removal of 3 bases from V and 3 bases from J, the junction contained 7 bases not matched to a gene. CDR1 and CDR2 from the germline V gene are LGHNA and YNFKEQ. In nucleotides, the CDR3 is TGTGCCAGCAGCCATTCGACTAGCGAAAGCTACGAGCAGTACTTC. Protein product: CASSHSTSESYEQYF.

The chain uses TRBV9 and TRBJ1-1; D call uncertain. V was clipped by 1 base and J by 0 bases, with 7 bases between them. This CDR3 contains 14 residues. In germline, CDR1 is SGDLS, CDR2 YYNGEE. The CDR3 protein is CASSVSLMNTEAFF. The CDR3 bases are TGTGCCAGCAGCGTATCTCTAATGAACACTGAAGCTTTCTTT.

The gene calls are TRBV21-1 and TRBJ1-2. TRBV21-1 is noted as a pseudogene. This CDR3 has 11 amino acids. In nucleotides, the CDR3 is TGTGCCAGCAGCACGGAGAGGGGCTACACCTTC. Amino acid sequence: CASSTERGYTF.